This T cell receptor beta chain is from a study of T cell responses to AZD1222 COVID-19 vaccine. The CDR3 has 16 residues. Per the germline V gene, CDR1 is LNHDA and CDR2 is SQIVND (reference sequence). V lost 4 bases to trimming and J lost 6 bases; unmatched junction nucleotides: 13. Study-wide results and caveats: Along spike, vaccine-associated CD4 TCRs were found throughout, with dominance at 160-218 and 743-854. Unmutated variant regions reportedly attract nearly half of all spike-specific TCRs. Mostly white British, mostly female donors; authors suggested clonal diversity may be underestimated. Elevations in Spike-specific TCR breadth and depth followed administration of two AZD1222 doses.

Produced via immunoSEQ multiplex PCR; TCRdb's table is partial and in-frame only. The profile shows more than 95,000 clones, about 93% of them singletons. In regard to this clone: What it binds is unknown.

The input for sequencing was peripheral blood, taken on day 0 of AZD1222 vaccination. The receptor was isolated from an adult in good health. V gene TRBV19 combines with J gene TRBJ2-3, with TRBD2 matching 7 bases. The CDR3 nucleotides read TGTGCCAGTAGTAGCTTTGTACTTCAGGGAGGGGATACGCAGTATTTT. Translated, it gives CASSSFVLQGGDTQYF.